These 11 T cell receptor beta chains originate from one sample sequenced in a study of molecular identifiers for immune sequencing clone quantification. TCRdb itself ran the PCR reads through MiXCR, one entry per CDR3 protein. This repertoire shows hundreds of thousands of distinct CDR3 sequences, 15% to 20% found once; its top ten account for roughly 0.85%. Specimen: naive CD8+ T cells from blood, with Jurkat cell RNA spiked in. Subset: FACS-sorted CD8+CD4-CCR7+CD45RA+ naive T cells. The receptors stem from a human donor in good health. Some libraries in this study had Jurkat cell RNA spiked in.

This chain connects TRBV7-2 to TRBJ2-7, with 9 bases identical to TRBD2. The V gene end was trimmed by 5 bases and the J gene end by 5 bases; junction bases not matched to a gene: 13. The CDR3 runs 16 residues. CDR1 and CDR2 (germline): SGHTA, FQGNSA. The CDR3 spells CASSPSRSGSSHEQYF. The CDR3 DNA is TGTGCCAGCAGCCCTAGTCGTAGCGGGAGCAGTCACGAGCAGTACTTC.

About this clonotype itself: Just one base apart from a much larger clone, this may be a read error. No conserved phenylalanine or tryptophan is present at the end of the CDR3, so a read error is the likely explanation. The chain uses TRBV11-2 and TRBJ2-1; 7 nucleotides align to TRBD2. J was trimmed by 9 bases and V by 5 bases; bases with no gene match: 10. The CDR3 runs to 14 residues. The germline V gene has CDR1 SGHAT and CDR2 FQNNGV. CDR3: CASSVITSETEQFL. DNA of the CDR3: TGTGCCAGCAGCGTGATTACTAGCGAGACTGAGCAGTTCCTC.

This clonotype came up a few times. The chain carries TRBV7-9 and TRBJ2-7; TRBD2 might be the D (5 bases). CDR3 length equals 16 residues. The germline V and J ends were trimmed by 1 base and 0 bases, with 13 bases remaining between them. The V gene's germline CDR1 is SEHNR and CDR2 FQNEAQ (reference sequence). Here the CDR3 reads CASSLVGGPYSYEQYF. For the CDR3, the DNA is TGTGCCAGCAGCTTAGTTGGCGGGCCGTACTCCTACGAGCAGTACTTC.

Points on this clonotype: Since a much larger clone is just one base distant, this may be a read error. V gene TRBV27 combines with J gene TRBJ2-5; no clear D gene. Looked up from germline, CDR1 is MNHEY and CDR2 is SMNVEV (reference sequence). This CDR3 region has 15 residues. V lost 7 bases to trimming and J lost 5 bases, with 20 bases between them. The CDR3 bases are TGTGCCAGCACTCTGTACCCCGGCAATGTGGAGACCCAGTACTTC. Its protein product is CASTLYPGNVETQYF.

This clonotype was picked up many times. V is TRBV27 and J is TRBJ1-5; TRBD1 aligns across 10 bases. The CDR3 has 17 amino acids. Trimming cost V 4 bases and J 0 bases; bases outside gene matches: 6. CDR1 MNHEY and CDR2 SMNVEV come from the germline V gene (reference sequence). DNA for the CDR3: TGTGCCAGCAGTTCGGGACAGGGGTTCCCTAGCAATCAGCCCCAGCATTTT. Translating it yields CASSSGQGFPSNQPQHF.

This clonotype has ten or more counts. The V and J genes are TRBV27 and TRBJ2-3; the D is unclear. Germline loops: CDR1 MNHEY, CDR2 SMNVEV (reference sequence). The CDR3 spans 15 residues. V gave up 4 bases and J gave up 1 base, with 12 bases separating them. CDR3 amino acids: CASSYQLTGTDTQYF. In DNA, the CDR3 is TGTGCCAGCAGTTACCAATTAACAGGCACAGATACGCAGTATTTT.

This clonotype was seen repeatedly, ten times or more. This chain uses TRBV12-3 or TRBV12-4 with TRBJ2-2; 7 bases are a match to TRBD1. V trimming: 2 bases; J trimming: 2 bases; junction bases outside the gene matches: 17. The CDR3 consists of 20 residues. CDR3 in amino acids: CASSLLWALNTGVNTGELFF. As DNA, the CDR3 is TGTGCCAGCAGTTTACTCTGGGCACTCAATACAGGGGTCAACACCGGGGAGCTGTTTTTT.

This clonotype was picked up many times. The V and J genes are TRBV5-8 and TRBJ2-7; 12 nucleotides line up with TRBD1. This CDR3 is 15 amino acids long. V dropped 4 bases and J dropped 5; count of bases not matched to a gene: 7. The germline gives CDR1 SGHTS, CDR2 YDEGEE. CDR3 protein: CASSAGTGGMNEQYF. CDR3 nucleotide sequence: TGTGCCAGCAGCGCCGGGACAGGGGGCATGAACGAGCAGTACTTC.

This clonotype was recorded at least ten times. CDR3 protein: CASSLGGVSGAYEQYF. DNA of the CDR3: TGTGCCAGCAGCTTAGGGGGGGTAAGCGGGGCCTACGAGCAGTACTTC. The V gene is TRBV7-2, the J gene TRBJ2-7; 7 positions agree with TRBD2. The V and J ends lost 1 base and 2 bases, in that order; junction bases with no gene match: 8. Germline assignment: CDR1 SGHTA and CDR2 FQGNSA. This CDR3 is built from 16 residues.

The chain combines TRBV29-1 with TRBJ2-7, with D possibly TRBD2 on 5 matching bases. Germline values: CDR1 SQVTM, CDR2 ANQGSEA. V was pared by 5 bases and J by 0 bases, with 11 bases between. CDR3 size: 13 residues. CDR3 sequence reads: CSVIRSDSYEQYF. Written as DNA, the CDR3 is TGCAGCGTTATACGTAGCGACTCCTACGAGCAGTACTTC.

This clonotype was seen repeatedly, ten times or more. The rearrangement joins TRBV2 to TRBJ1-5; TRBD1 might be the D (5 bases). The CDR3 spans 15 residues. The ends were cut back, 5 bases at V and 2 bases at J, with 13 bases in the middle. Per the germline V gene, CDR1 is SNHLY and CDR2 is FYNNEI. This chain's CDR3 is CASSPEGIGNQPQHF. CDR3 DNA: TGTGCCAGCAGTCCGGAGGGGATAGGCAATCAGCCCCAGCATTTT. Combining the CDR3 with reference TRBV2 and TRBJ1-5 gives the whole variable domain EPEVTQTPSHQVTQMGQEVILRCVPISNHLYFYWYRQILGQKVEFLVSFYNNEISEKSEIFDDQFSVERPDGSNFTLKIRSTKLEDSAMYFCASSPEGIGNQPQHFGDGTRLSIL.